This paragraph covers one T cell receptor (beta chain) sequence. What it binds is not known. Researchers grouped second doses given at about 4 or about 12 weeks into one pool. This record belongs to a study of T cell responses to AZD1222 COVID-19 vaccine. The method was immunoSEQ multiplex PCR; TCRdb's version includes in-frame clones alone and lacks a portion of them. The sample has about 270,000 clones, around 93% seen once. Study outcomes and limitations: The study reported that nearly half of spike-specific TCRs target unmutated variant regions. Sampling captured repertoires only after the peak T cell response. Researchers report vaccine-associated CD4 TCRs spanning spike, with dominance at 160-218 and 743-854.

With 5 bases removed from V and 3 bases from J, the gap between germline ends came to 11 bases. The germline V gene encodes CDR1 LNHNV and CDR2 YYDKDF (reference sequence). CDR3 length: 14 amino acids. Sample: peripheral blood, taken 28 days after the second AZD1222 dose. The chain is built from TRBV15 and TRBJ1-5; D ambiguous. The source of this sequence is an adult who received the AZD1222 COVID-19 vaccine. The CDR3 DNA sequence: TGTGCCACCAGCCCTGTTCTCTCCAATCAGCCCCAGCATTTT. Translated: CATSPVLSNQPQHF. Variable domain in full (rest from reference TRBV15 and TRBJ1-5): DAMVIQNPRYQVTQFGKPVTLSCSQTLNHNVMYWYQQKSSQAPKLLFHYYDKDFNNEADTPDNFQSRRPNTSFCFLDIRSPGLGDTAMYLCATSPVLSNQPQHFGDGTRLSIL.